This paragraph covers one T cell receptor (beta chain) sequence. Its antigen is unidentified. The data derive from a study of T-cell memory formation after mild COVID-19. About the study: TCR clusters showed largely donor specificity. Whole-study results and caveats: Among clones contracting day 15 to 85, CD4/CD8 was balanced, whereas later expanders leaned CD4+. CD4+ contracting clones were mainly CM and EM; CD8+ ones, EMRA. That cross-reactive memory joined was suggested by some responding clones appearing in pre-infection memory.

This CDR3 is 13 amino acids long. V shed 5 bases and J shed 1 base, with 8 bases lying between them. TCRdb itself ran the 5' RACE reads through MiXCR, one entry per CDR3 protein. The data show under 300,000 distinct CDR3 sequences, with over 7% seen just once and about 22% held by the top ten. The chain employs TRBV12-3 or TRBV12-4 and TRBJ2-5, with a weak D call TRBD1 (5 bases). The receptor's source is a man younger than 35 who had mild COVID-19 (a few samples of this study predate the infection). Cell type and time point are not known. The sequencing sample was made of PBMCs or a T cell subset sorted from them (not recorded which). This chain's CDR3 is CASSDRFQETQYF. CDR3 sequence (DNA): TGTGCCAGCAGTGACAGATTCCAAGAGACCCAGTACTTC.